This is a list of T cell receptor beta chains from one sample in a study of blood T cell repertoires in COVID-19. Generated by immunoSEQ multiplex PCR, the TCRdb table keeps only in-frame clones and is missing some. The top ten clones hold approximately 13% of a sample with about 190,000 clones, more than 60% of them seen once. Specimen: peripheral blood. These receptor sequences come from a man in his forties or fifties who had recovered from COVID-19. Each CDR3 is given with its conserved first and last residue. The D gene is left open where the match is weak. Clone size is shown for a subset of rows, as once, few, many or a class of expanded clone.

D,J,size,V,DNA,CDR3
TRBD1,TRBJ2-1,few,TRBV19,TGTGCCACCGGGGACAGGGGGTATGAGCAGTTCTTC,CATGDRGYEQFF
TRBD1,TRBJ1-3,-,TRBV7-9,TGTGCCAGCAGCTTACATGCAGGGGGTTATGGAAACACCATATATTTT,CASSLHAGGYGNTIYF
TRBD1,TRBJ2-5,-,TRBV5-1,TGCGCCAGCAGCTCGACAGGGGGCGATGAGACCCAGTACTTC,CASSSTGGDETQYF
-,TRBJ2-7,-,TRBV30,TGTGCCTGGAGTGTACAAGGGGGTTTGGGCTACGAGCAGTACTTC,CAWSVQGGLGYEQYF
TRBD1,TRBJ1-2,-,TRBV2,TGTGCCAGCATCCGGGACAGGGATTCGTCTGGTAGCTATGGCTACACCTTC,CASIRDRDSSGSYGYTF
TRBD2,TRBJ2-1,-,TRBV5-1,TGCGCCAGCAGCCCTTGGACTAGCGGGAGGAATGAGCAGTTCTTC,CASSPWTSGRNEQFF
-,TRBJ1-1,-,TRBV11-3,TGTGCCAGCAGCTCTAGGGGGGGGAGCACTGAAGCTTTCTTT,CASSSRGGSTEAFF
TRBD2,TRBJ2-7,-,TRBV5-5,TGTGCCAGCAGCCCGCTCGGGACTAGCGGGCCCTACGAGCAGTACTTC,CASSPLGTSGPYEQYF
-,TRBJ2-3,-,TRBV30,TGTGCCTGGAGTGTCGGTTCTTCCTTCCTCACAGATACGCAGTATTTT,CAWSVGSSFLTDTQYF
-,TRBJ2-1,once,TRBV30,TGTGCCTGGAGTCCGCGGCGGGCCAACCGGCAGTTCTTC,CAWSPRRANRQFF
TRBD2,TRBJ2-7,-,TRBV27,TGTGCCAGCAGTCCGATAGCGGGTGGGTCCTACGAGCAGTACTTC,CASSPIAGGSYEQYF
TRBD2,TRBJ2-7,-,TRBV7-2,TGTGCCGGATCACGGGGACTAGCGGGATTTTACGAGCAGTACTTC,CAGSRGLAGFYEQYF
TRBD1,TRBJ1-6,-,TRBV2,TGTGCCAGCACCGGGGACAGGGGATATAATTCACCCCTCCACTTT,CASTGDRGYNSPLHF
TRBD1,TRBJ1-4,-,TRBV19,TGTGCCAGCAGGGACAGGGGTCAGGGTAATGAAAAACTGTTTTTT,CASRDRGQGNEKLFF
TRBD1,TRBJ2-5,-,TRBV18,TGTGCCAGCTCACCACCGGGGCTGACAGGGGAGACCCAGTACTTC,CASSPPGLTGETQYF
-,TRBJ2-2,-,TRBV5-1,TGCGCCAGCAGCTTGGCACATGCGAACACCGGGGAGCTGTTTTTT,CASSLAHANTGELFF
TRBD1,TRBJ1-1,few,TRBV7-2,TGTGCCAGCAGCTTTGACAGGGGAGGAGATACTGAAGCTTTCTTT,CASSFDRGGDTEAFF
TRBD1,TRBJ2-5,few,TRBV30,TGTGCCTGGAGTGTACAGGGGGGAGAGACCCAGTACTTC,CAWSVQGGETQYF
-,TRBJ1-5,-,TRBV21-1,TGTGCCAGCAGCAAATGGGGGGTTCCTTGGCAGCCCCAGCATTTT,CASSKWGVPWQPQHF
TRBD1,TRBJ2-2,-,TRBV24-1,TGTGCCACCAGTGATTTCGGGACAGGGGGACCCGGGGAGCTGTTTTTT,CATSDFGTGGPGELFF
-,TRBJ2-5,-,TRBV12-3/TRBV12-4,TGTGCCAGCAGTTCCTCTTCAGAGACCCAGTACTTC,CASSSSSETQYF
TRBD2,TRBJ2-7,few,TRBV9,TGTGCCAGCAGCGTAGGACTAGCGGGAGGGTCCTACGAGCAGTACTTC,CASSVGLAGGSYEQYF
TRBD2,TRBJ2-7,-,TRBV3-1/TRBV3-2,TGTGCCAGCAGCCAAGAAAGGACTAGCGGGAGATACGAGCAGTACTTC,CASSQERTSGRYEQYF